The sequence of this T cell receptor (beta chain) was determined in a study of blood T cell repertoires in COVID-19. Study-level background: COVID-19 samples, acute and convalescent, were from the United States, Italy and Spain. T cells, B-cell-depleted T cells, or PBMCs supplied cDNA or gDNA.

In the authors' workflow: Amplifying reference gene primers gave estimates of nucleated cell counts. This table comes from immunoSEQ multiplex PCR, and its TCRdb copy is limited to in-frame clones, with some not included. V, J and clone size were drawn from that table, and D and trimming were deduced from the DNA. The table records about 190,000 clones, 90% of them present only once. The trim removed 2 bases at V and 4 bases at J, leaving 2 bases unmatched. The CDR3 sequence is 13 residues long. Germline lookup yields CDR1 KGHSH and CDR2 LQKENI. The chain uses TRBV18 and TRBJ2-7; 7 bases match TRBD2. The receptor was derived from a man aged 45-65 years with acute or convalescent COVID-19. Sequenced input: peripheral blood. As DNA, the CDR3 is TGTGCCAGCTCACCAGGGGAGGGTTACGAGCAGTACGTC. This encodes CASSPGEGYEQYV.